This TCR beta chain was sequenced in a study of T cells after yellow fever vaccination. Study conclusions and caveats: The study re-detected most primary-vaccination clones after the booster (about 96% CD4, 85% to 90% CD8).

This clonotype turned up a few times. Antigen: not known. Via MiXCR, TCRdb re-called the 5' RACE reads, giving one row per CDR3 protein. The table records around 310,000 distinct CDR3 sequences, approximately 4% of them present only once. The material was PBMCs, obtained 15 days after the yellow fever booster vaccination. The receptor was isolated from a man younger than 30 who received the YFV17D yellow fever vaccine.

The CDR3 coding sequence is TGTGCCAGCAGCTGGGCCGGGGGGATGGGGGAGACCCAGTACTTC. Its translation is CASSWAGGMGETQYF. V and J are TRBV7-2 and TRBJ2-5, with TRBD2 identical over 7 bases. The V and J ends lost 4 bases and 5 bases, in that order; junction bases with no gene match: 10. The CDR3 consists of 15 residues. Looked up from germline, CDR1 is SGHTA and CDR2 is FQGNSA.